Listed below are T cell receptor beta chains from one sample, sequenced in a study of CD8 T cells in ankylosing spondylitis. TCRdb independently ran MiXCR on the 5' RACE reads; one entry per CDR3 protein. Altogether a few hundred thousand distinct CDR3 sequences are present, under 25% being singletons, with the ten largest covering about 16%. Sequencing used blood, either unsorted or a sorted T cell fraction (not recorded which). Source of these receptors: a male donor with ankylosing spondylitis. Both conserved end residues are part of each CDR3. D genes are given only for firm matches. Rows give clone size only sometimes, using once, few, many, or a class for an expanded clone.

TRBV29-1	many	TRBJ1-5	.	TGCAGCGTTGCCCCCCACGGCAATCAGCCCCAGCATTTT	CSVAPHGNQPQHF
TRBV19	.	TRBJ1-2	.	TGTGCCAGTAGTATCTGGAGGGCCCGGGGCTACACCTTC	CASSIWRARGYTF
TRBV19	.	TRBJ2-1	.	TGTGCCAGTAGTCAGGTTGTAGGGGCATTTGGTAATGAGCAGTTCTTC	CASSQVVGAFGNEQFF
TRBV25-1	.	TRBJ2-3	.	TGTGCCAGCAGTGACAGGGTCGTTCCAGATACGCAGTATTTT	CASSDRVVPDTQYF
TRBV20-1	few	TRBJ2-7	.	TGCAGTGTTCTTTCTCCTATCCTCTCCTACGAGCAGTACTTC	CSVLSPILSYEQYF
TRBV19	once	TRBJ2-3	.	TGTGCCACCTCGGAGTTGGTCAGCACAGATACGCAGTATTTT	CATSELVSTDTQYF
TRBV18	many	TRBJ2-7	.	TGTGCCAGCTCATCAACCACCTACGAGCAGTACTTC	CASSSTTYEQYF
TRBV20-1	few	TRBJ2-2	.	TGCAGTGCTAGACCCTTCACCGGGGAGCTGTTTTTT	CSARPFTGELFF
TRBV28	.	TRBJ1-5	TRBD1	TGTGCCAGCAGGGCGGACAGGGAGGCTCCCAGCAATCAGCCCCAGCATTTT	CASRADREAPSNQPQHF
TRBV12-3/TRBV12-4	few	TRBJ2-2	.	TGTGCCAGCAGTTCGGGGGTTGGGGAGCTGTTTTTT	CASSSGVGELFF
TRBV20-1	many	TRBJ1-1	TRBD1	TGCAGTGCTAGTAGGGCGTCAGGACAGGGAAGCACTGAAGCTTTCTTT	CSASRASGQGSTEAFF
TRBV5-1	few	TRBJ2-3	TRBD2	TGCGCCAGCAGTCCCGTAGGTAGCGGGATTGGAGATACGCAGTATTTT	CASSPVGSGIGDTQYF
TRBV11-3	few	TRBJ2-7	TRBD2	TGTGCCAGCAGCTTACTAGCGGGAGGGCGTTTTGTTGGCTTC	CASSLLAGGRFVGF
TRBV7-8	few	TRBJ1-6	TRBD1	TGTGCCAGCAGCCCGCTTCAGGGGGCGCGTTCACCCCTCCACTTT	CASSPLQGARSPLHF
TRBV20-1	many	TRBJ2-1	.	TGCAGTGCGACGAAAGACCAGCGGGCTAACAATGAGCAGTTCTTC	CSATKDQRANNEQFF
TRBV5-1	few	TRBJ2-1	TRBD1	TGCGCCAGCAGCTTTGGACAGGGGGATTTGGGTGAGCAGTTCTTC	CASSFGQGDLGEQFF
TRBV20-1	few	TRBJ2-3	TRBD2	TGCAGTGCTAGAAGGCTAGCGGGAGAAAGGGGATATACGCAGTATTTT	CSARRLAGERGYTQYF
TRBV12-3/TRBV12-4	.	TRBJ2-7	.	TGTGCCAGCAGCATAGGGACTTCCTACGAGCAGTACTTC	CASSIGTSYEQYF
TRBV6-6	.	TRBJ2-1	.	TGTGCCAGCAGTTCCCGAGGGGGGTCGTTCTTC	CASSSRGGSFF
TRBV20-1	few	TRBJ1-3	.	TGCAGTGTAGGGGCTCTCGACACCATATATTTT	CSVGALDTIYF
TRBV15	.	TRBJ2-5	.	TGTGCCACCAGCAGAGAGACAGGATCCCCCCAGTACTTC	CATSRETGSPQYF
TRBV20-1	.	TRBJ2-5	TRBD2	TGCAGTGCTAGTGGCTTCGCTTACGGACTAGCGGGAGTCGGTGAGACCCAGTACTTC	CSASGFAYGLAGVGETQYF
TRBV7-2	.	TRBJ1-5	.	TGTGCCAGCAGTTTCACAGGGAGGGCTGGTCAGCCCCAGCATTTT	CASSFTGRAGQPQHF
TRBV20-1	.	TRBJ2-3	.	TGCAGTGCCCATCCTAGCGTTTCTAGCACAGATACGCAGTATTTT	CSAHPSVSSTDTQYF
TRBV12-3/TRBV12-4	few	TRBJ2-7	.	TGTGCCAGCAGTTTGGCAAGCGAGCAGTACTTC	CASSLASEQYF
TRBV25-1	many	TRBJ2-3	TRBD2	TGTGCCAGCAGTGAAGCGGGAGTGGAAGATACGCAGTATTTT	CASSEAGVEDTQYF
TRBV15	.	TRBJ2-1	TRBD2	TGTGCCACCAGGATAAAACTAGCGGGAGGGGGAGGCTCCTACAATGAGCAGTTCTTC	CATRIKLAGGGGSYNEQFF
TRBV7-9	many	TRBJ2-7	TRBD2	TGTGCCAGCAGCCCACTAGCGGGAGGTTCCTACGAGCAGTACTTC	CASSPLAGGSYEQYF
TRBV12-3/TRBV12-4	.	TRBJ1-2	.	TGTGCCAGCAGTTTCGCAGGGAAGGACTATGGCTACACCTTC	CASSFAGKDYGYTF
TRBV7-6	.	TRBJ2-5	TRBD2	TGTGCCAGCAGCTCCCCGCCGGGACTAGCGGGAGGGCCTAGGAGAGAGACCCAGTACTTC	CASSSPPGLAGGPRRETQYF
TRBV28	few	TRBJ2-5	.	TGTGCCAGCACATACCAAGAGACCCAGTACTTC	CASTYQETQYF
TRBV12-3/TRBV12-4	.	TRBJ2-1	.	TGTGCCAGCAGTTCGAAAGACTATGAGCAGTTCTTC	CASSSKDYEQFF
TRBV28	.	TRBJ2-7	TRBD2	TGTGCCAGCAGTTTAACTGGCGGGAGTTTCTACGAGCAGTACTTC	CASSLTGGSFYEQYF
TRBV5-5	.	TRBJ2-7	.	TGTGCCAGCAGTACTGGGAAGGGCCTAAGCTCCTACGAGCAGTACTTC	CASSTGKGLSSYEQYF
TRBV11-2	.	TRBJ2-5	TRBD2	TGTGCCAGCACCCCCCCCTCTAGCGGGAGTTTTACGGAGACCCAGTACTTC	CASTPPSSGSFTETQYF
TRBV20-1	many	TRBJ1-5	.	TGCAGTGCTTCCGCGGGCAATCAGCCCCAGCATTTT	CSASAGNQPQHF
TRBV2	few	TRBJ2-7	.	TGTGCCGGGGGCGGGGACTACGAGCAGTACTTC	CAGGGDYEQYF
TRBV6-1	few	TRBJ2-7	.	TGTGCCAGCAGTCCGCTCCTCGACGGGCTGGAGCAGTACTTC	CASSPLLDGLEQYF
TRBV7-2	few	TRBJ2-1	TRBD2	TGTGCCAGCAGCAGCCCTCTAGCGGGGGTTTACAATGAGCAGTTCTTC	CASSSPLAGVYNEQFF
TRBV12-3/TRBV12-4	.	TRBJ2-2	TRBD1	TGTGCCAGCAGTAAAGGCTCCGGGACAGTGAATACCGGGGAGCTGTTTTTT	CASSKGSGTVNTGELFF
TRBV7-2	.	TRBJ2-7	TRBD2	TGTGCCAGCAGCTTAAGTCTAGCGGGAGTCGGATACGAGCAGTACTTC	CASSLSLAGVGYEQYF
TRBV20-1	.	TRBJ2-7	TRBD2	TGCAGTGCAGAAGATCGGGGGACTAGCGGCTCCTACGAGCAGTACTTC	CSAEDRGTSGSYEQYF
TRBV29-1	few	TRBJ2-1	TRBD1	TGCAGCGTTGTGGGACAGGGGCCCCGTGAGCAGTTCTTC	CSVVGQGPREQFF
TRBV20-1	few	TRBJ2-5	TRBD2	TGCAGTGCTAGTCCCGGACTAGCGGGAGGACAAGAGACCCAGTACTTC	CSASPGLAGGQETQYF
TRBV15	.	TRBJ2-1	TRBD2	TGTGCCACCAGCAGAGATCCAGCGGGATTGAATGAGCAGTTCTTC	CATSRDPAGLNEQFF
TRBV11-1	few	TRBJ1-3	TRBD1	TGTGCCAGCAGCTTAACTCGTAGGACAGGGGGCATTGGAAACACCATATATTTT	CASSLTRRTGGIGNTIYF
TRBV9	few	TRBJ2-2	TRBD2	TGTGCCAGCAGCGTAGTAGCGGGAGACACCGGGGAGCTGTTTTTT	CASSVVAGDTGELFF
TRBV6-5	few	TRBJ2-1	.	TGTGCCAGCAGTCCTACAAACAATGAGCAGTTCTTC	CASSPTNNEQFF
TRBV28	few	TRBJ1-2	TRBD1	TGTGCCAGCGGACCCGGGACAGGGGTAGGCGGCTACACCTTC	CASGPGTGVGGYTF